This T cell receptor beta chain was sequenced for a study of blood T cell repertoires in COVID-19. Across the study: Whether acute or convalescent, the COVID-19 samples came from the United States, Italy and Spain. T cells, B-cell-depleted T cells, or PBMCs supplied cDNA or gDNA.

The V gene lost 0 bases and the J gene lost 6 bases, with 26 bases spanning the gap. From germline, CDR1 is LGHDT and CDR2 YNNKEL (reference sequence). The CDR3 contains 19 residues. Study processing details: Amplifying reference gene primers gave estimates of nucleated cell counts. Some clones are missing from TCRdb's copy, which holds only in-frame ones; the method was immunoSEQ multiplex PCR. The DNA gave D and trimming, while V, J and clone size come from that table. The profile shows a few hundred thousand clones, approximately 90% of them singletons. Seattle enrolled patients during active infection and tracked them longitudinally.

This sequence joins TRBV3-1 (or the pseudogene TRBV3-2) and TRBJ1-2; a weak D match, TRBD1 (6 bases). The clonotype comes from a woman aged 45-65 years with COVID-19, enrolled during active disease. Sequenced sample: peripheral blood. In DNA form, the CDR3 reads TGTGCCAGCAGCCAAGACGATTACGTGCTAAAACAGGGTCGGGATGGCTACACCTTC. As protein: CASSQDDYVLKQGRDGYTF.